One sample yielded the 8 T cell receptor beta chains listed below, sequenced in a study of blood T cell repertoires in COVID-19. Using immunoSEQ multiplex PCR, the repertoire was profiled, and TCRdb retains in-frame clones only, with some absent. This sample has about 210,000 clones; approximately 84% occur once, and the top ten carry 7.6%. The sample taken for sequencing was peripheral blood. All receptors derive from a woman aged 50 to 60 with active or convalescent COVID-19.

DNA for the CDR3: TGTGCCAGCAGCCCGGCGCCAGGGTGGGGCGTAGATACGCAGTATTTT. Amino acid sequence: CASSPAPGWGVDTQYF. This sequence joins TRBV28 and TRBJ2-3, with D possibly being TRBD1 (5 bases). Trimming left V 6 bases short and J 5 bases short, with 21 bases between. CDR3 length: 16 residues. Germline CDR1 MDHEN, CDR2 SYDVKM.

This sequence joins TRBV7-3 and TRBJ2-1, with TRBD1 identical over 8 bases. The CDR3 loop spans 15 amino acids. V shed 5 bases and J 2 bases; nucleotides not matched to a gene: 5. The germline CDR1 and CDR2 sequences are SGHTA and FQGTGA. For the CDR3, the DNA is TGTGCCAGCAGCCCGGCAGGGGGCGCCTACAATGAGCAGTTCTTC. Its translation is CASSPAGGAYNEQFF.

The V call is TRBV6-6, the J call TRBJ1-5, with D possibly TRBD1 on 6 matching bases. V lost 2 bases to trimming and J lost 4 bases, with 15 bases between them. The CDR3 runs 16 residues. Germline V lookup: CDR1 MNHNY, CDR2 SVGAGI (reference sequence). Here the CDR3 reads CASSYEGRGRNQPQHF. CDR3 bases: TGTGCCAGCAGTTACGAGGGCAGGGGTCGTAATCAGCCCCAGCATTTT.

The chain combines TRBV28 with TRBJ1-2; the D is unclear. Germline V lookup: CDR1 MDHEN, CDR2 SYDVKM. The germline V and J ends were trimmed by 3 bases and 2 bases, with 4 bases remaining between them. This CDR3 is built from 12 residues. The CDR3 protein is CASSLANYGYTF. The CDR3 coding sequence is TGTGCCAGCAGTTTGGCCAACTATGGCTACACCTTC.

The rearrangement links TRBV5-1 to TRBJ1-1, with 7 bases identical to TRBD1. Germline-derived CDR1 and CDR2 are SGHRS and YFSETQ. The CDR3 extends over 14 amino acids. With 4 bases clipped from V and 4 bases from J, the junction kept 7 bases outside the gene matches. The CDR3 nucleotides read TGCGCCAGCAGCCCGGGGACAGAAAGCACTGAAGCTTTCTTT. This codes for CASSPGTESTEAFF.

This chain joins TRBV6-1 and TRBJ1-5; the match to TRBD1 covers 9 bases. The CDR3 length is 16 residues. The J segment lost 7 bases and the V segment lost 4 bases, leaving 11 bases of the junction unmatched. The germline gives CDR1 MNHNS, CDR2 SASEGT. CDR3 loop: CASSAVNRGHGQPQHF. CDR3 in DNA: TGTGCCAGCAGTGCGGTTAACAGGGGGCATGGCCAGCCCCAGCATTTT.

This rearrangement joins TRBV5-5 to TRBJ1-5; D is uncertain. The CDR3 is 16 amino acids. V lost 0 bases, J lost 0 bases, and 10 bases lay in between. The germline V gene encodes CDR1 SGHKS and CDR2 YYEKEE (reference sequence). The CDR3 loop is CASSLAGGFSNQPQHF. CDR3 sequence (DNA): TGTGCCAGCAGCTTGGCTGGAGGGTTTAGCAATCAGCCCCAGCATTTT. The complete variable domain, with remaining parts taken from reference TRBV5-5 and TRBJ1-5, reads DAGVTQSPTHLIKTRGQQVTLRCSPISGHKSVSWYQQVLGQGPQFIFQYYEKEERGRGNFPDRFSARQFPNYSSELNVNALLLGDSALYLCASSLAGGFSNQPQHFGDGTRLSIL.

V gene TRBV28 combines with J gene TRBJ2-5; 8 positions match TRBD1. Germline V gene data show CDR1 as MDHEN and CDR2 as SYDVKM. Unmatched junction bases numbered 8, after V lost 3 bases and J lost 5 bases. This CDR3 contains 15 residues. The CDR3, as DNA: TGTGCCAGCAGTTTGCAGGACAGGGCAGCGGAGACCCAGTACTTC. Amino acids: CASSLQDRAAETQYF.